Following are 3 T cell receptor beta chains from one sample sequenced in a study of blood T cell repertoires in COVID-19. Profiling relied on immunoSEQ multiplex PCR, and the TCRdb table lists in-frame clones only, not all of them. The data hold about 270,000 clones, with 85% to 90% observed a single time. The sequenced material came from PBMCs or T cells enriched from blood (not recorded which). The source is a woman aged 60-75 years in a cohort exposed to, infected with or recovered from COVID-19 (not recorded which).

This clone was seen only a few times. J is TRBJ2-2 and V is TRBV7-6; TRBD2 matches 11 bases. Germline V gene lookup returns CDR1 SGHVS and CDR2 FNYEAQ. After removal of 6 bases from V and 4 bases from J, the junction contained 4 bases not matched to a gene. The length of the CDR3 is 15 residues. The CDR3 sequence: CASRVAGGPTGELFF. In nucleotides, the CDR3 is TGTGCCAGCAGGGTAGCGGGAGGGCCCACCGGGGAGCTGTTTTTT.

This clone was counted a few times. The chain combines TRBV7-2 with TRBJ2-2, with a tentative D call TRBD2 (5 bases). Germline CDR1 reads SGHTA; CDR2 reads FQGNSA. Between the trimmed V and J ends, which lost 0 bases and 2 bases, there was a span of 10 bases. The CDR3 runs 16 residues. CDR3 loop: CASSLALTGNTGELFF. In nucleotides, the CDR3 is TGTGCCAGCAGCTTAGCGTTAACGGGAAACACCGGGGAGCTGTTTTTT.

The chain couples TRBV30 to TRBJ2-4; tentative D call: TRBD1 (6 bases). V lost 3 bases, J lost 1 base, and 19 bases lay in between. The germline V gene encodes CDR1 GTSNPN and CDR2 SVGIG (reference sequence). The CDR3 runs to 17 residues. The CDR3 nucleotides read TGTGCCTGGAGCCAACTTGCTCCGAGGGGGGCCAAAAACATTCAGTACTTC. It translates to CAWSQLAPRGAKNIQYF. Looking up the rest from reference TRBV30 and TRBJ2-4 gives the full variable domain: SQTIHQWPATLVQPVGSPLSLECTVEGTSNPNLYWYRQAAGRGLQLLFYSVGIGQISSEVPQNLSASRPQDRQFILSSKKLLLSDSGFYLCAWSQLAPRGAKNIQYFGAGTRLSVL.